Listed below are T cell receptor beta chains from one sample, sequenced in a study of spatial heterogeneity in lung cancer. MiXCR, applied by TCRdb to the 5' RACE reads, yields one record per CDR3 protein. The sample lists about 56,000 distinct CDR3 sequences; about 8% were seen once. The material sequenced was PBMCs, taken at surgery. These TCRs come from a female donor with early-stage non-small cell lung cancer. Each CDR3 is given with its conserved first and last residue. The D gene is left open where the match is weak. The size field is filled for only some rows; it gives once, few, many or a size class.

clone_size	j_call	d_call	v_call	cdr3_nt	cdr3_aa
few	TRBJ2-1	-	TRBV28	TGTGCCAGCAGGGTCACAGTATCCTACAATGAGCAGTTCTTC	CASRVTVSYNEQFF
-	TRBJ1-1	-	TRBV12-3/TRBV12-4	TGTGCCAGCAGTTTATGGATAGAGGAAGCTTTCTTT	CASSLWIEEAFF
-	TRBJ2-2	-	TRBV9	TGTGCCAGCAGCGCCCCGACAAACACCGGGGAGCTGTTTTTT	CASSAPTNTGELFF
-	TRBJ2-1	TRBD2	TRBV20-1	TGCAGTGCTAGAGTAGCTAGCGGGGTCCTGCTCTCCTACAATGAGCAGTTCTTC	CSARVASGVLLSYNEQFF
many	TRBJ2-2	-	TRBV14	TGTGCCAGCAGCCAAGAACGTAGAGCGATCACCGGGGAGCTGTTTTTT	CASSQERRAITGELFF
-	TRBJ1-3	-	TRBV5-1	TGCGCCAGCAGCGCTTTACAGGGCTTGACGGGAAACACCATATATTTT	CASSALQGLTGNTIYF
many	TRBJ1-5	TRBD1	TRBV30	TGTGCCTGGGGGACAGCTAGCAATCAGCCCCAGCATTTT	CAWGTASNQPQHF
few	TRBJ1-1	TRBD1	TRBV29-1	TGCAGCGTACGCCGGGACAGGGGAGGAACTGAAGCTTTCTTT	CSVRRDRGGTEAFF
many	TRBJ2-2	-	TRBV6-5	TGTGCCAGCAGTCCCCGACCCCTGACCGGGGAGCTGTTTTTT	CASSPRPLTGELFF
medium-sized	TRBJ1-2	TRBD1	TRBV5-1	TGCGCCAGCAACCGGGACAGCGATGCCTTTGCTGGCTACACCTTC	CASNRDSDAFAGYTF
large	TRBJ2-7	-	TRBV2	TGTGCCAGCAGTGGTAACTACGAGCAGTACTTC	CASSGNYEQYF
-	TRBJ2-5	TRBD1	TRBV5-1	TGCGCCAGCAGTCACCCCGGGACAGGACAAGAGACCCAGTACTTC	CASSHPGTGQETQYF
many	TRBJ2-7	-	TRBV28	TGTGCCAGCAGTTTGTTCCCCAACTACGAGCAGTACTTC	CASSLFPNYEQYF
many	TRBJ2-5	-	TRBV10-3	TGTGCCATCAGTGGGGAAGAGACCCAGTACTTC	CAISGEETQYF
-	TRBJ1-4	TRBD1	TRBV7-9	TGTGCCAGCAGCTTAAGGACAGGGAGCGAAAAACTGTTTTTT	CASSLRTGSEKLFF
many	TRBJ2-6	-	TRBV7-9	TGTGCCAGCAGCTTGGCACAGAGGTCTGGGGCCAACGTCCTGACTTTC	CASSLAQRSGANVLTF
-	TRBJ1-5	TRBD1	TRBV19	TGTGCCAGTAGTATACAGGGGGGTTCAAATCAGCCCCAGCATTTT	CASSIQGGSNQPQHF
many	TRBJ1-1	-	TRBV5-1	TGCGCCAGCAGCTTGGACAGCCCGGTCGACACTGAAGCTTTCTTT	CASSLDSPVDTEAFF
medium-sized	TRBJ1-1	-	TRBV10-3	TGTGCCATCAGTCGACCAGGGGCGACTGAAGCTTTCTTT	CAISRPGATEAFF
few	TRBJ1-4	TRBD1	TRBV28	TGTGCCAGCAGTTCGCCGTCCTTATTGACAGGGGGAAACGAAAAACTGTTTTTT	CASSSPSLLTGGNEKLFF
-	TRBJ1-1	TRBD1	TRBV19	TGTGCCAGTAGTAATAAGGGGGCGAACACTGAAGCTTTCTTT	CASSNKGANTEAFF
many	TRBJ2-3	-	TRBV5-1	TGCGCCAGCAGCTTGGACTCCAACACAGATACGCAGTATTTT	CASSLDSNTDTQYF
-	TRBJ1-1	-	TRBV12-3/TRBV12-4	TGTGCCAGCAGTCCCCCCCCGAGAGGGAACACTGAAGCTTTCTTT	CASSPPPRGNTEAFF
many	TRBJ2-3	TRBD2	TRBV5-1	TGCGCCAGCAGCCCCGGGGAGCGGGGGGGAACGACAGATACGCAGTATTTT	CASSPGERGGTTDTQYF
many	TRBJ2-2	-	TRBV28	TGTGCCAGCAGTTCCCTTACAGGGAAGCCGAACACCGGGGAGCTGTTTTTT	CASSSLTGKPNTGELFF
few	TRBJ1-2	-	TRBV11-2	TGTGCCAGCAGCCACTCGTCAGGGGACTATGGCTACACCTTC	CASSHSSGDYGYTF
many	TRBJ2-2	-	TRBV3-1	TGTGCCAGCAGCCACCGCGGGACGAAAACCGGGGAGCTGTTTTTT	CASSHRGTKTGELFF
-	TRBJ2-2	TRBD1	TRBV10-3	TGTGCCACCTGGACAGGGGTCCGCGCGAACACCGGGGAGCTGTTTTTT	CATWTGVRANTGELFF
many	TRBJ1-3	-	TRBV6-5	TGTGCCTGTCGTCTTAGCTCTGGAAACACCATATATTTT	CACRLSSGNTIYF
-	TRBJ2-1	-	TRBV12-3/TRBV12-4	TGTGCCAGCAGTTTTTTGGGGGGCCACAATGAGCAGTTCTTC	CASSFLGGHNEQFF
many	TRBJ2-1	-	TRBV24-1	TGTGCCACCAGTGATGAGGTACTATACAATGAGCAGTTCTTC	CATSDEVLYNEQFF
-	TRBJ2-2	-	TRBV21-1	TGTGCCAGCAGCAACGAAACAGGGGATAAGGACACCGGGGAGCTGTTTTTT	CASSNETGDKDTGELFF
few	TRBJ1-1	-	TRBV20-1	TGCAGTGCTTTATTTGGGGGCACGTTGAACACTGAAGCTTTCTTT	CSALFGGTLNTEAFF
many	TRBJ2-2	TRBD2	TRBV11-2	TGTGCCAGCGGCTCCGGGACTATAAGAACCGGGGAGCTGTTTTTT	CASGSGTIRTGELFF
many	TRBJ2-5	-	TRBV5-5	TGTGCCAGCAGCTGGGGGATTAATGGAGAGACCCAGTACTTC	CASSWGINGETQYF
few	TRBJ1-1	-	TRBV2	TGTGCCAGCAGTCCGGGACAAGCGAACACTGAAGCTTTCTTT	CASSPGQANTEAFF
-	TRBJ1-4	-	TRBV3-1	TGTGCCAGCAGCCTTGGGGCAGGGGTGTTTTTT	CASSLGAGVFF
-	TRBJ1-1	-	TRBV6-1	TGTGCCAGCAGTCCCCGAACGGGGGTTAGGGCTGAAGCTTTCTTT	CASSPRTGVRAEAFF
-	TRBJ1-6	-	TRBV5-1	TGCGCCAGCAGCTTGGCCCCTACCGCCGGTAATTCACCCCTCCACTTT	CASSLAPTAGNSPLHF
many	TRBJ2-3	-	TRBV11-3	TGTGCCAGCAGCTTCTCTCTCAGATTCCCAGATACGCAGTATTTT	CASSFSLRFPDTQYF